This T cell receptor (beta chain) came from a study of T cell clonality in common variable immunodeficiency. Overall study results and limits: TCRbeta clonality was increased in CVID versus healthy controls. In common variable immunodeficiency, TCR beta chains reportedly carried fewer deletions and N-nucleotide insertions.

Equal genomic DNA amounts from CVID and control samples were sequenced. This table comes from immunoSEQ multiplex PCR, and its TCRdb copy is limited to in-frame clones, with some not included. The table lists tens of thousands of clones, with no singletons. This CDR3 comprises 14 residues. V was clipped by 7 bases and J by 0 bases, with 11 bases between them. The germline gives CDR1 SGHTA, CDR2 FQGNSA. This clone was observed at least ten times. The target antigen is unknown. The read ends 3 residues shy of where the CDR3 ends; the end is completed using the germline J gene. Sequencing input: peripheral blood mononuclear cells. The clonotype was recovered from a person aged 18 to 70 in good health. V and J are TRBV7-2 and TRBJ2-3, with D uncertain. The CDR3 sequence is CASTPQGSTDTQYF. CDR3 DNA, as far as it was read: TGTGCCAGCACCCCCCAAGGTAGCACAGATACG. Full variable domain (rest looked up from reference TRBV7-2 and TRBJ2-3): GAGVSQSPSNKVTEKGKDVELRCDPISGHTALYWYRQSLGQGLEFLIYFQGNSAPDKSGLPSDRFSAERTGGSVSTLTIQRTQQEDSAVYLCASTPQGSTDTQYFGPGTRLTVL.